Listed below are T cell receptor beta chains from one sample, sequenced in a study of memory CD4+ T cells and cytomegalovirus serostatus. TCRdb's table, derived via immunoSEQ multiplex PCR, lists solely in-frame clones and lacks some. The profile covers 50,000 or so clones, with less than 80% appearing a single time and about 0.86% taken by the ten largest. The specimen sequenced was memory CD4+ T cells from blood. These receptors were taken from an adult in good health and CMV-seronegative. Both conserved end residues are part of each CDR3. A D gene is named only where the DNA matches it firmly. Size is omitted from some rows. Given values are once, few, many or a class for expanded clones.

d_call j_call v_call clone_size cdr3_aa cdr3_nt
TRBD2 TRBJ2-1 TRBV28 . CASSRGGSPSYNEQFF TGTGCCAGCAGCCGGGGGGGCTCTCCCTCCTACAATGAGCAGTTCTTC
. TRBJ2-5 TRBV7-6 . CASSSDPDVETQYF TGTGCCAGCAGCTCTGATCCCGATGTGGAGACCCAGTACTTC
TRBD2 TRBJ2-1 TRBV4-1 . CASSRSSGRAAVNEQFF TGCGCCAGCAGCCGGTCAAGCGGGAGGGCCGCAGTGAATGAGCAGTTCTTC
. TRBJ1-1 TRBV5-1 . CASSSHRNTEAFF TGCGCCAGCAGCTCCCACAGGAACACTGAAGCTTTCTTT
TRBD2 TRBJ2-1 TRBV30 . CAWKTSGKSEQFF TGTGCCTGGAAGACTAGCGGGAAATCTGAGCAGTTCTTC
. TRBJ1-5 TRBV6-1 . CASTSGGRGPQHF TGTGCCAGCACCTCGGGGGGCCGTGGGCCCCAGCATTTT
. TRBJ2-2 TRBV25-1 . CASSPGAGHTGELFF TGTGCCAGCAGTCCCGGGGCAGGGCATACCGGGGAGCTGTTTTTT
. TRBJ1-2 TRBV18 few CASSPGETASYTF TGTGCCAGCTCACCCGGGGAAACTGCGAGCTACACCTTC
. TRBJ2-7 TRBV18 . CASSRGAGSTYEQYF TGTGCCAGCTCCCGGGGGGCAGGTAGCACCTACGAGCAGTACTTC
TRBD2 TRBJ2-3 TRBV7-2 . CASSPGGLRGGSSDTQYF TGTGCCAGCAGCCCCGGGGGTCTGCGGGGGGGTTCGTCAGATACGCAGTATTTT
. TRBJ2-1 TRBV10-3 . CAISESIQETNYNEQFF TGTGCCATCAGTGAGTCGATTCAGGAGACTAACTACAATGAGCAGTTCTTC
. TRBJ2-7 TRBV18 . CASSPGGGEQYF TGTGCCAGCTCACCGGGTGGGGGCGAGCAGTACTTC
. TRBJ1-4 TRBV5-5 . CASSFSTGPNEKLFF TGTGCCAGCAGCTTCTCGACAGGCCCGAATGAAAAACTGTTTTTT
TRBD1 TRBJ1-5 TRBV6-1 . CASSKGDSYQPQHF TGTGCCAGCAGCAAAGGGGACAGCTATCAGCCCCAGCATTTT
. TRBJ2-2 TRBV15 few CATSRFSRGSGELFF TGTGCCACCAGCAGATTTTCCAGGGGTTCCGGGGAGCTGTTTTTT
. TRBJ2-2 TRBV6-6 . CASSREANTGELFF TGTGCCAGCAGCCGGGAAGCTAACACCGGGGAGCTGTTTTTT
. TRBJ1-1 TRBV7-2 . CASSFVRETEAFF TGTGCCAGCAGCTTTGTTCGGGAAACTGAAGCTTTCTTT
TRBD1 TRBJ1-2 TRBV6-5 . CASRTSQGNYGYTF TGTGCCAGCAGAACCTCACAGGGGAACTATGGCTACACCTTC
. TRBJ1-1 TRBV28 . CASSPGTRGVTEAFF TGTGCCAGCAGCCCTGGGACGCGAGGGGTCACTGAAGCTTTCTTT
TRBD1 TRBJ1-4 TRBV4-2 . CASSRDRNEKLFF TGTGCCAGCAGCCGGGACAGGAATGAAAAACTGTTTTTT
. TRBJ2-1 TRBV6-5 once CASSSTIAVHEQFF TGTGCCAGCAGTTCCACGATAGCCGTCCATGAGCAGTTCTTC
TRBD2 TRBJ2-5 TRBV29-1 . CSVEVGRLAGGETQYF TGCAGCGTTGAAGTCGGTCGTCTAGCGGGAGGTGAGACCCAGTACTTC
. TRBJ1-4 TRBV15 . CATSRVGVLTNEKLFF TGTGCCACCAGCAGAGTCGGGGTTCTAACTAATGAAAAACTGTTTTTT
TRBD1 TRBJ1-1 TRBV5-5 . CASSGRDRGWNTEAFF TGTGCCAGCAGCGGCCGGGACAGGGGATGGAACACTGAAGCTTTCTTT
. TRBJ2-7 TRBV18 once CASSPGLGEQYF TGTGCCAGCTCACCCGGGCTAGGCGAGCAGTACTTC
. TRBJ2-7 TRBV4-1 . CASSQAGIGYEQYF TGCGCCAGCAGCCAAGCCGGGATCGGCTACGAGCAGTACTTC
. TRBJ1-3 TRBV5-1 . CASSLGRVIGNTIYF TGCGCCAGCAGCTTGGGCCGTGTTATTGGAAACACCATATATTTT
. TRBJ2-2 TRBV29-1 . CSVDRGQGRTGELFF TGCAGCGTTGATCGGGGCCAGGGTAGGACCGGGGAGCTGTTTTTT
. TRBJ2-7 TRBV28 . CASSPQGSYEQYF TGTGCCAGCAGCCCCCAGGGTAGCTACGAGCAGTACTTC
. TRBJ1-2 TRBV14 . CASSQEYTGLGGYTF TGTGCCAGCAGCCAAGAATACACTGGCTTAGGAGGCTACACCTTC
TRBD2 TRBJ2-3 TRBV5-1 . CASSHIPGGTSGRGDTQYF TGCGCCAGCAGCCACATACCCGGCGGGACTAGCGGGAGAGGAGATACGCAGTATTTT
. TRBJ2-3 TRBV28 . CASSFREGRARGDTQYF TGTGCCAGCAGTTTTAGGGAGGGAAGGGCCAGGGGGGATACGCAGTATTTT
. TRBJ2-7 TRBV5-1 few CASSFLAGALLNSSYEQYF TGCGCCAGCAGCTTTCTGGCGGGGGCCCTTTTAAATAGCTCCTACGAGCAGTACTTC
. TRBJ1-4 TRBV7-2 . CASSLVHRRVNEKLFF TGTGCCAGCAGCTTAGTCCACCGTAGGGTGAATGAAAAACTGTTTTTT
. TRBJ2-7 TRBV7-9 . CASSPSAGSYEQYF TGTGCCAGCAGCCCCTCGGCTGGCTCCTACGAGCAGTACTTC
. TRBJ1-1 TRBV5-1 . CASSGQNTEAFF TGCGCCAGCAGCGGACAGAACACTGAAGCTTTCTTT
TRBD2 TRBJ2-1 TRBV6-5 . CASRPPAGGLGEQFF TGTGCCAGCAGACCCCCCGCGGGAGGGCTAGGCGAGCAGTTCTTC
. TRBJ1-2 TRBV7-9 . CASSTRGQSNYGYTF TGTGCCAGCAGCACAAGAGGACAGTCTAACTATGGCTACACCTTC
. TRBJ1-1 TRBV28 . CASSLTGWVTEAFF TGTGCCAGCAGTTTAACGGGGTGGGTCACTGAAGCTTTCTTT
. TRBJ1-2 TRBV21-1 few CARARGSHPLIAF TGTGCCAGGGCCCGAGGCAGCCATCCCCTTATAGCCTTC
. TRBJ1-6 TRBV2 . CASSERGNWTPLHF TGTGCCAGCAGTGAAAGGGGGAACTGGACACCCCTCCACTTT
. TRBJ1-5 TRBV5-4 . CASSLGGFGQPQHF TGTGCCAGCAGCTTGGGAGGGTTCGGCCAGCCCCAGCATTTT